A single sample gave rise to the 3 T cell receptor beta chains below, sequenced in a study of beta chain features in type 1 diabetes. The study's findings and limits: Shorter TCRB CDR3s, moderately but significantly so, marked every one of the four CD4+ subsets in Type 1 diabetes patients.

Their antigens remain unidentified. Every bit of the isolated RNA underwent reverse transcription, so sequencing read expressed TCRB transcripts. Libraries were prepared by immunoSEQ multiplex PCR; TCRdb keeps only in-frame clonotypes and omits some of them. Here the sample spans 300,000 or so clones, approximately 13% being singletons. The source material was naive CD4+ T cells from blood. The receptors originated from a young woman with type 1 diabetes.

J is TRBJ1-2 and V is TRBV18; TRBD1 matches 7 bases. V lost 5 bases to trimming and J lost 6 bases; unmatched junction nucleotides: 9. The germline V gene has CDR1 KGHSH and CDR2 LQKENI. CDR3 length: 14 residues. CDR3 sequence (DNA): TGTGCCAGCTCAGAATCCGGGACAGACCATGGCTACACCTTC. This gives the protein CASSESGTDHGYTF.

The CDR3 bases are TGTGCCAAACAGGGGGCCACTGAAGCTTTCTTT. Its protein product is CAKQGATEAFF. J is TRBJ1-1 and V is TRBV27; 9 bases line up with TRBD1. CDR1 MNHEY and CDR2 SMNVEV come from the germline V gene (reference sequence). The CDR3 sequence is 11 residues long. The junction had 1 base not matched to a gene; V was cut back by 10 bases and J by 4 bases.

The chain couples TRBV11-2 to TRBJ2-1, with 7 positions matching TRBD1. The junction had 9 bases not matched to a gene; V was cut back by 4 bases and J by 9 bases. CDR1 and CDR2 from the germline V gene are SGHAT and FQNNGV. The CDR3 totals 14 residues. The CDR3 loop is CASSYRTGGGEQFF. CDR3 nucleotides: TGTGCCAGCAGCTATAGGACAGGAGGTGGTGAGCAGTTCTTC.